This entry is about one T cell receptor beta chain. Germline CDR1 and CDR2: SGHAT and FQNNGV. This CDR3 spans 14 amino acids. Between the trimmed V and J ends, which lost 6 bases and 1 base, there was a span of 12 bases. In the authors' workflow: Amplification of reference gene primers provided the estimated nucleated cell counts. Clones were sequenced by immunoSEQ multiplex PCR, and TCRdb holds only the in-frame ones, with some missing. D and trimming were read from the DNA, whereas the V and J calls and clone size are those reported in that table. The sample lists 200,000 to 250,000 clones; 70% to 85% were seen once. These data belong to a study of blood T cell repertoires in COVID-19. Overall study: The cDNA or gDNA used as material had been derived from T cells, B-cell-depleted T cells, or PBMCs.

Specimen: PBMCs or T cells enriched from blood (not recorded which). The rearrangement joins TRBV11-2 to TRBJ1-1; D unclear. The sequence was collected from an older woman who had recovered from COVID-19. The CDR3 nucleotides are TGTGCCAGCAGAAAAACAGAGTCGAACACTGAAGCTTTCTTT. Translation: CASRKTESNTEAFF.